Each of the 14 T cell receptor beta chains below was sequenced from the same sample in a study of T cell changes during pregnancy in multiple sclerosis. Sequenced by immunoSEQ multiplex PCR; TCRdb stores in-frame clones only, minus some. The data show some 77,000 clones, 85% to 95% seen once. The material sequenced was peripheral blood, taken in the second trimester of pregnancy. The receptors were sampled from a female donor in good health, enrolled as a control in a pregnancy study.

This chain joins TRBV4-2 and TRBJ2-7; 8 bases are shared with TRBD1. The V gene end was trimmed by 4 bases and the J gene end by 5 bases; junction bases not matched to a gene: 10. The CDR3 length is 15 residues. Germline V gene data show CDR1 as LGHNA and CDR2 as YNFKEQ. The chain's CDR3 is CASSPFTDRDHEQYF. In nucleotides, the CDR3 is TGTGCCAGCAGCCCGTTCACGGACAGGGACCACGAGCAGTACTTC.

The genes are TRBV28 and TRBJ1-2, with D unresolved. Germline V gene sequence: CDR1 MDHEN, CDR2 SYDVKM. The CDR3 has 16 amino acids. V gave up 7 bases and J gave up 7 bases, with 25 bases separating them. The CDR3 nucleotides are TGTGCCAGCATTCCAGCGGCCTTTAACGGAGGCCTTGGCTACACCTTC. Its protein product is CASIPAAFNGGLGYTF.

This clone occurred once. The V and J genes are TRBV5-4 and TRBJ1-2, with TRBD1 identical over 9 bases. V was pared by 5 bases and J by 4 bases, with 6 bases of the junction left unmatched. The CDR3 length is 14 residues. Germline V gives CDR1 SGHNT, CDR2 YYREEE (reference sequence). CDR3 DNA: TGTGCCAGCAGTCGGGACAGGGAGGCCTATGGCTACACCTTC. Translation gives CASSRDREAYGYTF.

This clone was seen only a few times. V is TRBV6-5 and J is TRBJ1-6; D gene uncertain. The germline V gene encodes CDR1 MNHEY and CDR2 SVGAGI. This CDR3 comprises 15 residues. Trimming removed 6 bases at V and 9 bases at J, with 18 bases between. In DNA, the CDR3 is TGTGCCAGCAGATTTCTCGTTGGGAGTAGTTCACCCCTCCACTTT. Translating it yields CASRFLVGSSSPLHF.

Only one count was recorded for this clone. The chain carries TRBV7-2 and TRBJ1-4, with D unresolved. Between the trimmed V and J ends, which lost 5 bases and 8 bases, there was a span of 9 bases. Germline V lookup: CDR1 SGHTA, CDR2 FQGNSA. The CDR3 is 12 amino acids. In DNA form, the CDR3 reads TGTGCCAGCAGCCGCGCGGGAGAAAAACTGTTTTTT. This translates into CASSRAGEKLFF.

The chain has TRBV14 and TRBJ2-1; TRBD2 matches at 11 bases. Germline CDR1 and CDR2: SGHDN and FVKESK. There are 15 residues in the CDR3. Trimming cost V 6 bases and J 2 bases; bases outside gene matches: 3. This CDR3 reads CASRQTSGAYNEQFF. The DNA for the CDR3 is TGTGCCAGCAGGCAGACTAGCGGGGCCTACAATGAGCAGTTCTTC. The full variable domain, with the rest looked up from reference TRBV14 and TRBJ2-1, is EAGVTQFPSHSVIEKGQTVTLRCDPISGHDNLYWYRRVMGKEIKFLLHFVKESKQDESGMPNNRFLAERTGGTYSTLKVQPAELEDSGVYFCASRQTSGAYNEQFFGPGTRLTVL.

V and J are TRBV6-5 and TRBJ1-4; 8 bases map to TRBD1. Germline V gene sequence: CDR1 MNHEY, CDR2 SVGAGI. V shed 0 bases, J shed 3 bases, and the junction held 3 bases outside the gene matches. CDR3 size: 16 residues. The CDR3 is CASSYSPQGANEKLFF. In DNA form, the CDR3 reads TGTGCCAGCAGTTACTCGCCACAGGGGGCTAATGAAAAACTGTTTTTT.

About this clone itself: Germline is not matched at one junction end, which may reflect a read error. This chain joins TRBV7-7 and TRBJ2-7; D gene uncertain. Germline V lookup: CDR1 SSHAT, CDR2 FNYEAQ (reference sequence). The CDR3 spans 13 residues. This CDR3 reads CASSLAWSDEQYF. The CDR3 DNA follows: TGTGCTAGCAGCTTAGCCTGGAGCGACGAGCAGTACTTC.

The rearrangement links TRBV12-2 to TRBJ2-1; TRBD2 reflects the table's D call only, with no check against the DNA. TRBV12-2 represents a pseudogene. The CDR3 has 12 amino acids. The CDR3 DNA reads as TGTGCAAGTCGCGGACTACACAATGAGCAGTTCTTC. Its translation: CASRGLHNEQFF.

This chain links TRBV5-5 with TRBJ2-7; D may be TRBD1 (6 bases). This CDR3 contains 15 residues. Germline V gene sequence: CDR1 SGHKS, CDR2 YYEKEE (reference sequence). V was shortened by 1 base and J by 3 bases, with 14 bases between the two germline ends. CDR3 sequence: CASSLMGGQNYEQYF. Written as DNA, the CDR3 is TGTGCCAGCAGCTTGATGGGCGGACAGAACTACGAGCAGTACTTC.

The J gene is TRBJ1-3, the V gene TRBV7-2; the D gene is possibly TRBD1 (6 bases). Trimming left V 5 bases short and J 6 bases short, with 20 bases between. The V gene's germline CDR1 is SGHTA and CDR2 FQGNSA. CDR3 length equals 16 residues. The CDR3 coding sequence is TGTGCCAGCAGCAAGGGCGGGGGGCGGCTGGAAAACACCATATATTTT. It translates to CASSKGGGRLENTIYF.

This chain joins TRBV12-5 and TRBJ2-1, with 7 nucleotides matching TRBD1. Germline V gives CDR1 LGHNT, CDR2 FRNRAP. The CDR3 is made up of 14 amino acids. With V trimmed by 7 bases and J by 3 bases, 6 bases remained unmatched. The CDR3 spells CASVRDSNYNEQFF. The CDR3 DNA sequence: TGTGCTAGTGTCCGGGACAGTAACTACAATGAGCAGTTCTTC.

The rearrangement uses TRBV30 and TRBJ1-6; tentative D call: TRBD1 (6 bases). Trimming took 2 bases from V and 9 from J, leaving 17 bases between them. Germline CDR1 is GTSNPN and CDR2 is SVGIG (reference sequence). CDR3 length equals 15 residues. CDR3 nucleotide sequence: TGTGCCTGGAGTCCGAAGAGAGGGGGAAGTTCACCCCTCCACTTT. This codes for CAWSPKRGGSSPLHF. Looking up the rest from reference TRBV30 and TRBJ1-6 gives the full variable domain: SQTIHQWPATLVQPVGSPLSLECTVEGTSNPNLYWYRQAAGRGLQLLFYSVGIGQISSEVPQNLSASRPQDRQFILSSKKLLLSDSGFYLCAWSPKRGGSSPLHFGNGTRLTVT.

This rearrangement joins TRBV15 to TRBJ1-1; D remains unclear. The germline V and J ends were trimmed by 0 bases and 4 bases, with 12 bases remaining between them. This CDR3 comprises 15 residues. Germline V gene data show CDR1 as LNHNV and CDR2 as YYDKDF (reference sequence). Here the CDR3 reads CATSRDSRVATEAFF. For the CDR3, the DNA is TGTGCCACCAGCAGAGATTCGAGGGTAGCCACTGAAGCTTTCTTT. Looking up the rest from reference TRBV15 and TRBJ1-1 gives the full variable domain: DAMVIQNPRYQVTQFGKPVTLSCSQTLNHNVMYWYQQKSSQAPKLLFHYYDKDFNNEADTPDNFQSRRPNTSFCFLDIRSPGLGDTAMYLCATSRDSRVATEAFFGQGTRLTVV.